This T cell receptor beta chain was recorded in a study of blood T cell repertoires in COVID-19. About the study: Acute and convalescent COVID-19 specimens originated in the United States, Italy and Spain.

The method was immunoSEQ multiplex PCR; TCRdb's version includes in-frame clones alone and lacks a portion of them. The table includes roughly 260,000 clones, roughly 80% detected once. Germline lookup yields CDR1 SGHRS and CDR2 YFSETQ. The V gene end was trimmed by 6 bases and the J gene end by 9 bases; junction bases not matched to a gene: 10. The CDR3 has 14 amino acids. The V and J genes are TRBV5-1 and TRBJ2-1; 9 bases align to TRBD1. This sequence originates from a middle-aged woman with active or convalescent COVID-19. Sequencing was done on a sample of peripheral blood. The CDR3 sequence is CASTVNRGLVEQFF. CDR3 in DNA: TGCGCCAGCACAGTCAACAGGGGGCTAGTTGAGCAGTTCTTC.